Each of the 2 T cell receptor beta chains below was sequenced from the same sample in a study of T cell changes during pregnancy in multiple sclerosis. Repertoires were generated with immunoSEQ multiplex PCR, while TCRdb's copy carries only in-frame clones and drops some. The data show 100,000 or so clones, 75% to 95% seen once. The material sequenced was peripheral blood, taken in the second trimester of pregnancy. These receptors originate from a female donor with multiple sclerosis, enrolled in a pregnancy study.

J is TRBJ1-1 and V is TRBV7-9, with TRBD1 as a possible D gene (5 bases). Germline V gene data show CDR1 as SEHNR and CDR2 as FQNEAQ (reference sequence). The CDR3 length is 19 residues. Between the trimmed V and J ends, which lost 1 base and 1 base, there was a span of 22 bases. The DNA of the CDR3 is TGTGCCAGCAGCTTAGAAGGTGGGGCGTCCGGAGCTGAGAACACTGAAGCTTTCTTT. Amino acid sequence: CASSLEGGASGAENTEAFF.

The chain combines TRBV28 with TRBJ1-5; 7 bases fit TRBD1. This CDR3 is 15 amino acids long. The V and J ends lost 10 bases and 0 bases, in that order; junction bases with no gene match: 9. Germline loops: CDR1 MDHEN, CDR2 SYDVKM. This CDR3 is CATFGQEISNQPQHF. The CDR3 bases are TGTGCCACCTTTGGACAGGAGATTAGCAATCAGCCCCAGCATTTT.